This T cell receptor beta chain was profiled in a study of T cell changes during pregnancy in multiple sclerosis. This table comes from immunoSEQ multiplex PCR, and its TCRdb copy is limited to in-frame clones, with some not included. The data contain tens of thousands of clones, almost 95% of them singletons. CDR1 is MNHEY, CDR2 SMNVEV, per germline (reference sequence). This CDR3 has 14 amino acids. With 2 bases removed from V and 6 bases from J, the gap between germline ends came to 14 bases. The sequences come from CD8+ T cells from peripheral blood mononuclear cells, collected in the third trimester of pregnancy. The receptor was isolated from a female donor in good health, enrolled as a control in a pregnancy study. The V call is TRBV27, the J call TRBJ2-7; a possible D gene is TRBD1 (5 bases). The CDR3 is CASSLKGMKTEQYF. CDR3 nucleotide sequence: TGTGCCAGCAGTTTAAAGGGGATGAAGACCGAGCAGTACTTC.